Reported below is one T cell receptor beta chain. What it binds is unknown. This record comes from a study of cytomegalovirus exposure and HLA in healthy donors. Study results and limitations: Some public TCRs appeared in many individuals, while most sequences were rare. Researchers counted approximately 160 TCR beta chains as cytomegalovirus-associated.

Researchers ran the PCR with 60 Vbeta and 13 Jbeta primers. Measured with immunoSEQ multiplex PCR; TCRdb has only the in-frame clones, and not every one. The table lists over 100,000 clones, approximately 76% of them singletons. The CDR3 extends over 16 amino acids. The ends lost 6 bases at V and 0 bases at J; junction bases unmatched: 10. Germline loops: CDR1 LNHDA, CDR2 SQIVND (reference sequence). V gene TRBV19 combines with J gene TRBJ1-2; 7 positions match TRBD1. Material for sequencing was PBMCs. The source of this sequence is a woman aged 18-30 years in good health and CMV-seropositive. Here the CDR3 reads CASRDGTASANYGYTF. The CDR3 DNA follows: TGTGCCAGTAGAGACGGGACAGCCTCAGCTAACTATGGCTACACCTTC.